This TCR beta chain was captured in a study of yellow fever vaccine responses in identical twins. From the RT-PCR reads, TCRdb called clonotypes with MiXCR, one entry per CDR3 protein. This sample has approximately 1,000 distinct CDR3 sequences; approximately 93% occur once, and the top ten carry less than 3%. There are 16 residues in the CDR3. V shed 1 base and J 5 bases; nucleotides not matched to a gene: 10. The germline gives CDR1 MGHRA, CDR2 YSYEKL. Specimen: T cells from blood (PBMCs), unsorted or a sorted subset (not recorded which), collected before or after yellow fever vaccination (not recorded which). This receptor was obtained from a woman aged 18-29 years who received the yellow fever vaccine. The chain combines TRBV4-1 with TRBJ1-1; 7 bases agree with TRBD1. CDR3 nucleotides: TGCGCCAGCAGCCAAGCAACCGGGCCAGGGGGGACTGAAGCTTTCTTT. This translates into CASSQATGPGGTEAFF.